The 32 T cell receptor beta chains presented below share a single source sample, sequenced in a study of shared clonotypes between healthy human individuals. Only in-frame clones appear in the TCRdb table, and some are missing; sequencing was by immunoSEQ multiplex PCR. The data contain 1.4 million to 1.5 million clones, about 96% of them seen just once; the ten biggest clones take up over 1%. The specimen was naive CD4+ T cells sorted from blood. Documented subset: CD45RA+ positively selected. The receptors derive from a man aged 25-45 years in good health.

V is TRBV6-1 and J is TRBJ2-7; perhaps TRBD1 as D (5 bases). This CDR3 comprises 14 residues. V shed 6 bases and J shed 0 bases, with 12 bases lying between them. Looked up from germline, CDR1 is MNHNS and CDR2 is SASEGT. For the CDR3, the DNA is TGTGCCAGCAGCCGACAGCCGAGCTCCTACGAGCAGTACTTC. Protein product: CASSRQPSSYEQYF.

With regard to this clone: The sample contains more than one DNA sequence encoding this CDR3. The chain joins TRBV18 to TRBJ2-2, with a tentative D call TRBD1 (5 bases). The CDR3 length is 13 residues. Germline V lookup: CDR1 KGHSH, CDR2 LQKENI. V lost 3 bases and J 3 bases, leaving 5 bases between the germline ends. CDR3 DNA sequence: TGTGCCAGCTCACCCAGGGACACCGGGGAGCTGTTTTTT. Its translation is CASSPRDTGELFF.

The chain couples TRBV5-1 to TRBJ2-7; 11 bases are a match to TRBD1. Germline V gene data show CDR1 as SGHRS and CDR2 as YFSETQ. This CDR3 has 15 amino acids. J lost 6 bases, V lost 2 bases, and 7 bases had no gene match. As DNA, the CDR3 is TGCGCCAGCAGCTTCTCCGGACAGGGGGCTGCCGAGCAGTACTTC. This encodes CASSFSGQGAAEQYF.

Here the CDR3 reads CASSQDSGRLSYEQYF. The CDR3, as DNA: TGTGCCAGCAGCCAGGATAGCGGGAGGTTAAGCTACGAGCAGTACTTC. This rearrangement joins TRBV4-2 to TRBJ2-7; 10 bases align to TRBD2. Per the germline V gene, CDR1 is LGHNA and CDR2 is YNFKEQ. The CDR3 totals 16 residues. Germline trimming cut 3 bases from V and 3 bases from J; bases unmatched to any gene: 8.

The chain recombines TRBV4-3 with TRBJ2-7; D not certain. The CDR3 length is 15 residues. In germline, CDR1 is LGHNA, CDR2 YSLEER. The germline V and J ends were trimmed by 4 bases and 2 bases, with 15 bases remaining between them. CDR3 DNA sequence: TGCGCCAGCAGCCCTAAACTATTCCGGGCCTACGAGCAGTACTTC. Residues: CASSPKLFRAYEQYF.

This clone was recorded once. The chain is built from TRBV5-1 and TRBJ2-2, with a possible D match to TRBD1 (5 bases). Trimming removed 2 bases at V and 1 base at J, with 9 bases between. Germline V lookup: CDR1 SGHRS, CDR2 YFSETQ. This CDR3 has 15 amino acids. CDR3 bases: TGCGCCAGCAGCTTCATCACAGGGAACACCGGGGAGCTGTTTTTT. Protein sequence: CASSFITGNTGELFF.

J is TRBJ2-1 and V is TRBV7-2; 7 bases agree with TRBD1. The CDR3 loop spans 15 amino acids. Looked up from germline, CDR1 is SGHTA and CDR2 is FQGNSA. V was clipped by 5 bases and J by 5 bases; unmatched bases: 9. In nucleotides, the CDR3 is TGTGCCAGCAGCCGACCGGGACAGTTAAACAATGAGCAGTTCTTC. It is translated as CASSRPGQLNNEQFF.

V usage is TRBV7-2 and J usage is TRBJ2-7; 10 nucleotides agree with TRBD2. The V segment lost 3 bases and the J segment 6 bases; nucleotides outside the gene matches: 11. Germline V gives CDR1 SGHTA, CDR2 FQGNSA. CDR3 length: 16 residues. The DNA for the CDR3 is TGTGCCAGCAGCTTCCGGAGCGGGAGGGGGGTCACCGAGCAGTACTTC. Encoded protein: CASSFRSGRGVTEQYF.

The chain recombines TRBV7-9 with TRBJ1-2; 8 positions match TRBD1. V lost 5 bases and J lost 7; bases outside the gene matches: 6. Germline V lookup: CDR1 SEHNR, CDR2 FQNEAQ (reference sequence). The CDR3 is made up of 13 amino acids. Here the CDR3 reads CASSPGTGAGYTF. The CDR3 DNA sequence: TGTGCCAGCAGCCCCGGGACAGGTGCTGGCTACACCTTC.

The rearrangement joins TRBV19 to TRBJ2-7, with TRBD1 as a possible D gene (6 bases). Germline V gene sequence: CDR1 LNHDA, CDR2 SQIVND (reference sequence). Trimming stripped 10 bases from V and 2 bases from J, with 12 bases between. The CDR3 spans 12 residues. DNA for the CDR3: TGTGCCACCCAGACAGGTACCTACGAGCAGTACTTC. Protein sequence: CATQTGTYEQYF.

J is TRBJ2-1 and V is TRBV5-4; TRBD2 agrees at 7 bases. The CDR3 contains 16 residues. Trimming at V came to 4 bases and at J to 4 bases, leaving 11 bases not matched to a gene. Germline-derived CDR1 and CDR2 are SGHNT and YYREEE (reference sequence). This CDR3 is CASSPGAGLRYNEQFF. The CDR3 bases are TGTGCCAGCAGCCCCGGGGCGGGACTACGGTACAATGAGCAGTTCTTC.

The chain is built from TRBV7-3 and TRBJ2-1; 7 bases align to TRBD2. With V trimmed by 1 base and J by 2 bases, 5 bases remained unmatched. The germline gives CDR1 SGHTA, CDR2 FQGTGA. The CDR3 covers 16 residues. CDR3 nucleotides: TGTGCCAGCAGCTTAATTGCGCGGGAGACCTACAATGAGCAGTTCTTC. Translating gives CASSLIARETYNEQFF.

The chain uses TRBV19 and TRBJ2-7; 8 bases agree with TRBD1. Germline trimming cut 4 bases from V and 6 bases from J; bases unmatched to any gene: 8. CDR1 is LNHDA, CDR2 SQIVND, per germline (reference sequence). The CDR3 totals 14 residues. The CDR3, as DNA: TGTGCCAGTAGTACCACAGGGGGGACGAGCGAGCAGTACTTC. This sequence encodes CASSTTGGTSEQYF.

The gene calls are TRBV2 and TRBJ2-7; 9 bases match TRBD2. The CDR3 runs 14 residues. V gave up 10 bases and J gave up 2 bases; unmatched junction bases: 9. CDR1 and CDR2 (germline): SNHLY, FYNNEI. The CDR3 reads CATRTAGGTYEQYF. The CDR3 bases are TGTGCCACCCGGACGGCGGGAGGGACCTACGAGCAGTACTTC.

This chain links TRBV28 with TRBJ1-5; 7 positions match TRBD1. From germline, CDR1 is MDHEN and CDR2 SYDVKM. The CDR3 extends over 13 amino acids. V lost 5 bases and J lost 3; bases outside the gene matches: 1. CDR3 DNA sequence: TGTGCCAGCAGTGGGACAGACAATCAGCCCCAGCATTTT. It translates to CASSGTDNQPQHF. Looking up the rest from reference TRBV28 and TRBJ1-5 gives the full variable domain: DVKVTQSSRYLVKRTGEKVFLECVQDMDHENMFWYRQDPGLGLRLIYFSYDVKMKEKGDIPEGYSVSREKKERFSLILESASTNQTSMYLCASSGTDNQPQHFGDGTRLSIL.

The chain employs TRBV28 and TRBJ1-2; 10 bases are a match to TRBD1. The trim removed 5 bases at V and 5 bases at J, leaving 14 bases unmatched. CDR1 and CDR2 (germline): MDHEN, SYDVKM. The CDR3 has 17 residues. The CDR3 reads CASSDLGTGEFMYGYTF. In nucleotides, the CDR3 is TGTGCCAGCAGTGACCTCGGGACAGGGGAGTTCATGTATGGCTACACCTTC.

The chain employs TRBV10-3 and TRBJ2-1; D is tentatively TRBD1 or TRBD2 (5 bases each). The germline V and J ends were trimmed by 5 bases and 6 bases, with 17 bases remaining between them. CDR1 and CDR2 from the germline V gene are ENHRY and SYGVKD. This CDR3 is built from 15 residues. The CDR3 loop is CAISPGTDHSNEQFF. The CDR3 DNA is TGTGCCATCAGTCCCGGGACCGATCATAGCAATGAGCAGTTCTTC.

The genes are TRBV6-5 and TRBJ2-6; D gene uncertain. This CDR3 contains 16 residues. Trimming left V 4 bases short and J 1 base short, with 11 bases between. In germline, CDR1 is MNHEY, CDR2 SVGAGI. DNA for the CDR3: TGTGCCAGCAGTTCCCCAATGAGGTCTGGGGCCAACGTCCTGACTTTC. Translated: CASSSPMRSGANVLTF.

Details on this clone: Other DNA sequences in the sample encode the same CDR3. The gene calls are TRBV6-5 and TRBJ2-7; 10 bases map to TRBD2. CDR3 length: 14 residues. Germline V gene sequence: CDR1 MNHEY, CDR2 SVGAGI. Trimming at V came to 6 bases and at J to 2 bases, leaving 4 bases not matched to a gene. The CDR3 DNA follows: TGTGCCAGCAGCCGCCTAGCGGGGGCCTACGAGCAGTACTTC. This gives the protein CASSRLAGAYEQYF.

The V call is TRBV7-9, the J call TRBJ2-5, with 9 bases lining up with TRBD2. Per germline, CDR1 SEHNR and CDR2 FQNEAQ (reference sequence). The CDR3 has 16 amino acids. Trimming cost V 2 bases and J 5 bases; bases outside gene matches: 9. The CDR3 DNA follows: TGTGCCAGCAGCTTATCTCTAGTGACTAGCGGTGAGACCCAGTACTTC. It translates to CASSLSLVTSGETQYF.

The genes are TRBV5-5 and TRBJ1-1; TRBD1 is a possible D gene (5 bases). V was shortened by 1 base and J by 8 bases, with 15 bases between the two germline ends. The CDR3 covers 14 residues. CDR1 is SGHKS, CDR2 YYEKEE, per germline (reference sequence). CDR3 in amino acids: CASSLYSLQAEAFF. The DNA for the CDR3 is TGTGCCAGCAGCTTGTATAGTTTACAGGCAGAAGCTTTCTTT.

V is TRBV5-4 and J is TRBJ2-7; D is unclear. Germline V CDR1 and CDR2: SGHNT, YYREEE (reference sequence). This CDR3 is built from 15 residues. Trimming shortened V by 0 bases and J by 1 base, and 11 bases separated the two germline ends. The CDR3 loop reads CASSLAGDPSYEQYF. CDR3 bases: TGTGCCAGCAGCTTGGCAGGTGACCCGTCCTACGAGCAGTACTTC.

The V gene is TRBV15, the J gene TRBJ2-1; TRBD2 is a possible D gene (5 bases). Looked up from germline, CDR1 is LNHNV and CDR2 is YYDKDF (reference sequence). Trimming stripped 3 bases from V and 2 bases from J, with 11 bases between. The CDR3 length is 15 residues. CDR3 amino acids: CATSSPRGTYNEQFF. CDR3 DNA sequence: TGTGCCACCAGCAGTCCCCGGGGTACCTACAATGAGCAGTTCTTC.

The chain joins TRBV6-6 to TRBJ2-7, with D possibly TRBD2 on 5 matching bases. The CDR3 contains 14 residues. V shed 4 bases and J shed 6 bases, with 16 bases lying between them. The germline CDR1 and CDR2 sequences are MNHNY and SVGAGI (reference sequence). CDR3 residues: CASSSVIGVSEQYF. DNA of the CDR3: TGTGCCAGCAGTTCGGTGATCGGGGTCAGCGAGCAGTACTTC.

On this clone itself: Other DNA variants within this sample encode the same CDR3. The V and J genes are TRBV5-1 and TRBJ2-3, with D tentatively TRBD2 (6 bases). V lost 0 bases to trimming and J lost 3 bases, with 11 bases between them. CDR3 size: 15 residues. Germline CDR1 is SGHRS and CDR2 is YFSETQ. The CDR3 protein is CASSLEAGNTDTQYF. The CDR3 DNA sequence: TGCGCCAGCAGCTTGGAGGCGGGGAATACAGATACGCAGTATTTT. Full variable domain (rest looked up from reference TRBV5-1 and TRBJ2-3): KAGVTQTPRYLIKTRGQQVTLSCSPISGHRSVSWYQQTPGQGLQFLFEYFSETQRNKGNFPGRFSGRQFSNSRSEMNVSTLELGDSALYLCASSLEAGNTDTQYFGPGTRLTVL.

The rearrangement uses TRBV11-2 and TRBJ1-5, with no clear D. Trimming stripped 2 bases from V and 2 bases from J, with 4 bases between. From germline, CDR1 is SGHAT and CDR2 FQNNGV. The CDR3 is 13 residues long. The CDR3: CASSLPGNQPQHF. The CDR3, as DNA: TGTGCCAGCAGCTTACCGGGCAATCAGCCCCAGCATTTT.

This clone has a single count. The chain recombines TRBV7-9 with TRBJ1-2; perhaps TRBD1 as D (6 bases). This CDR3 spans 13 amino acids. Germline CDR1 and CDR2: SEHNR and FQNEAQ (reference sequence). Deletions cut 4 bases from V and 8 bases from J, with 14 bases between. Written as DNA, the CDR3 is TGTGCCAGCAGCTCTACAGGGTATCGGGGCTACACCTTC. It is translated as CASSSTGYRGYTF.

The CDR3 loop reads CASSIDRLAGVVTGELFF. Here the CDR3 DNA reads TGTGCCAGTAGTATAGATCGACTAGCGGGAGTAGTGACCGGGGAGCTGTTTTTT. This chain uses TRBV19 with TRBJ2-2; 12 positions agree with TRBD2. Germline CDR1 reads LNHDA; CDR2 reads SQIVND (reference sequence). The CDR3 has 18 amino acids. The ends lost 0 bases at V and 5 bases at J; junction bases unmatched: 7.

V and J are TRBV5-1 and TRBJ2-1; D unclear. Germline V gene sequence: CDR1 SGHRS, CDR2 YFSETQ. CDR3 length equals 14 residues. V gave up 4 bases and J gave up 8 bases, with 16 bases separating them. CDR3 sequence: CASSPLPRPDEQFF. In DNA form, the CDR3 reads TGCGCCAGCAGCCCCCTTCCCAGACCGGATGAGCAGTTCTTC. The full variable domain, with the rest looked up from reference TRBV5-1 and TRBJ2-1, is KAGVTQTPRYLIKTRGQQVTLSCSPISGHRSVSWYQQTPGQGLQFLFEYFSETQRNKGNFPGRFSGRQFSNSRSEMNVSTLELGDSALYLCASSPLPRPDEQFFGPGTRLTVL.

V is TRBV10-1 and J is TRBJ2-7, with D perhaps TRBD2 (5 bases). There are 14 residues in the CDR3. Trimming took off 4 bases at V and 6 bases at J, with 16 bases between the two ends. CDR1 and CDR2 from the germline V gene are WNHNN and SYGVQD (reference sequence). CDR3 protein: CASSGDLTTGEQYF. Here the CDR3 DNA reads TGCGCCAGCAGTGGGGATTTGACTACCGGCGAGCAGTACTTC.

The table lists this clone with a count of one. The chain links TRBV9 to TRBJ1-1; no reliable D call. V lost 0 bases and J 1 base, leaving 10 bases between the germline ends. Germline assignment: CDR1 SGDLS and CDR2 YYNGEE. The CDR3 consists of 15 residues. This CDR3 reads CASSVESRKNTEAFF. The CDR3 nucleotides read TGTGCCAGCAGCGTAGAAAGCAGGAAGAACACTGAAGCTTTCTTT.

The gene calls are TRBV29-1 and TRBJ1-1, with 11 bases that match TRBD1. V dropped 7 bases and J dropped 4; count of bases not matched to a gene: 8. The CDR3 is made up of 14 amino acids. The germline V gene encodes CDR1 SQVTM and CDR2 ANQGSEA. CDR3 in amino acids: CSARTGGLVTEAFF. The CDR3 nucleotides are TGCAGCGCACGGACAGGGGGCTTAGTCACTGAAGCTTTCTTT.